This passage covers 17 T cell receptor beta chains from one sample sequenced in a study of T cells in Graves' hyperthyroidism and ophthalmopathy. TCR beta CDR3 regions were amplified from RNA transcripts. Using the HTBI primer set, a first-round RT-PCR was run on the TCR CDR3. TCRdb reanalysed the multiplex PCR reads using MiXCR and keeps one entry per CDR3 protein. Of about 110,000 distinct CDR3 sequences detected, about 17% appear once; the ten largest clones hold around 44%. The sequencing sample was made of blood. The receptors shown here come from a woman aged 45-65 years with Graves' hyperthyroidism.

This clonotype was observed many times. The CDR3, as DNA: TGTGCCAGCAGTGAAGGGAAAGGGCTTAAGGCCGGGGAGCTGTTTTTT. This codes for CASSEGKGLKAGELFF. The gene calls are TRBV6-1 and TRBJ2-2; the D is unclear. Germline CDR1 and CDR2: MNHNS and SASEGT. With 1 base removed from V and 6 bases from J, the gap between germline ends came to 15 bases. CDR3 size: 16 residues.

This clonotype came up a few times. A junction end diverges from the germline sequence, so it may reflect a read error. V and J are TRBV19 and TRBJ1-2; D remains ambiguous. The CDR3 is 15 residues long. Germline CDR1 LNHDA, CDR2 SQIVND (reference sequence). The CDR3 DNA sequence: TGTGCCGGTAGTCCCCGGACGGCTTCTAACTATGGCTACACCTTC. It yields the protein CAGSPRTASNYGYTF. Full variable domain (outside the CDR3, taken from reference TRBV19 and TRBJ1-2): DGGITQSPKYLFRKEGQNVTLSCEQNLNHDAMYWYRQDPGQGLRLIYYSQIVNDFQKGDIAEGYSVSREKKESFPLTVTSAQKNPTAFYLCAGSPRTASNYGYTFGSGTRLTVV.

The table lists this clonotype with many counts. The CDR3 region has the DNA TGTGCCTGGACCCCTCCCCCAGGGGGCTACGAGCAGTACTTC. It specifies CAWTPPPGGYEQYF. This chain uses TRBV30 with TRBJ2-7; 7 nucleotides agree with TRBD1. CDR1 is GTSNPN, CDR2 SVGIG, per germline (reference sequence). This CDR3 is built from 14 residues. V gave up 4 bases and J gave up 3 bases; unmatched junction bases: 9.

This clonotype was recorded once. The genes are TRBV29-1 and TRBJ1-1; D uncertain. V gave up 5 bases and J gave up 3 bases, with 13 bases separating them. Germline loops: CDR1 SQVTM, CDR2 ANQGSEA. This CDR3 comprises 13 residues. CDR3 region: CSVSKSEYTEAFF. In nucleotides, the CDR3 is TGCAGCGTTTCCAAGAGTGAGTACACTGAAGCTTTCTTT.

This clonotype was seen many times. This CDR3 reads CATGASEQYF. The CDR3 DNA is TGTGCTACCGGAGCGAGCGAGCAGTACTTC. The chain couples TRBV3-1 to TRBJ2-7; no definite D call. Germline lookup yields CDR1 LGHDT and CDR2 YNNKEL (reference sequence). This CDR3 is 10 amino acids long.

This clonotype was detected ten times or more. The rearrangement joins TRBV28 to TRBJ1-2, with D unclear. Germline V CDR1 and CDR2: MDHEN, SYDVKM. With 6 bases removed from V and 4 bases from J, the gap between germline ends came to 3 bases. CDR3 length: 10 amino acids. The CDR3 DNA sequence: TGTGCCAGCAGCCGCTATGGCTACACCTTC. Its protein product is CASSRYGYTF.

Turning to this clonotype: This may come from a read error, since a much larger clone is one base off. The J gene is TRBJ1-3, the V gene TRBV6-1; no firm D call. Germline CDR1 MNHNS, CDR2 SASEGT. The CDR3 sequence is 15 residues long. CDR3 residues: CTSSPQRPFGNTIYF. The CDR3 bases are TGTACCAGCAGTCCACAGCGGCCGTTTGGAAACACCATATATTTT.

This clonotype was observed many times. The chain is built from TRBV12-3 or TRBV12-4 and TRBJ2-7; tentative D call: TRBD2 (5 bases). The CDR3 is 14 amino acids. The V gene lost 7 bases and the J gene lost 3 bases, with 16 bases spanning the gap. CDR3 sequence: CASTNGPGNYEQYF. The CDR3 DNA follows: TGTGCCAGCACTAATGGGCCCGGGAACTACGAGCAGTACTTC.

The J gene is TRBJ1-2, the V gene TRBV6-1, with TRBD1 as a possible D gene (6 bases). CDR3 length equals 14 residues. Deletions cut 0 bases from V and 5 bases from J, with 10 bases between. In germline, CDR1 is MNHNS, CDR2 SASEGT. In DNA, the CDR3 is TGTGCCAGCAGTGAAGCGCCAGGGGTATATGGCTACACCTTC. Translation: CASSEAPGVYGYTF.

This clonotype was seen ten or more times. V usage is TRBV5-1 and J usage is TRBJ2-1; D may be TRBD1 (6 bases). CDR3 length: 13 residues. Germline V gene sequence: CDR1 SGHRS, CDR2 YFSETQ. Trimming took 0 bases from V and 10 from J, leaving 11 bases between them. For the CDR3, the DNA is TGCGCCAGCAGCTTGGCCTTGGACAGAGAGCAGTTCTTC. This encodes CASSLALDREQFF.

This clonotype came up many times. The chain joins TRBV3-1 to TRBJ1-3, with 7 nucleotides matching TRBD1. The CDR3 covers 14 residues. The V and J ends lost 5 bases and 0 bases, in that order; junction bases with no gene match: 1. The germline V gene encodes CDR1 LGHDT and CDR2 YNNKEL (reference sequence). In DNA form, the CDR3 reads TGTGCCAGCAGCGGGACAGACTCTGGAAACACCATATATTTT. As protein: CASSGTDSGNTIYF.

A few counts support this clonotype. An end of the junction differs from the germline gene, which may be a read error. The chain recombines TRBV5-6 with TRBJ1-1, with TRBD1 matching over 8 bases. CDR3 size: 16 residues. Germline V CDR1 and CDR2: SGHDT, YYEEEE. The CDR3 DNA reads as TGTGCCAGCAGCTTGGGACCAGGGGGCGCGGGCACTAAAGCTTTCTTT. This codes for CASSLGPGGAGTKAFF.

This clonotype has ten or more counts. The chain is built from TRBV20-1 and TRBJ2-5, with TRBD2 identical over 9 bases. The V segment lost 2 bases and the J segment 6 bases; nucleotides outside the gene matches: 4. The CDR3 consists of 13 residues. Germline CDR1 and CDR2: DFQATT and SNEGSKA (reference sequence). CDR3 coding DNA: TGCAGTGCTAGACTAGCGGGATTGAAGACCCAGTACTTC. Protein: CSARLAGLKTQYF.

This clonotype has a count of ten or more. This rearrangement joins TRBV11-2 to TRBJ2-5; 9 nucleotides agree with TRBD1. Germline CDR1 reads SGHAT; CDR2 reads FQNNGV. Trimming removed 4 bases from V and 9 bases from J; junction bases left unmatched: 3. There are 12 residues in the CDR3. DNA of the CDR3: TGTGCCAGCAGCTCAAGGGACAGGGCCCAGTACTTC. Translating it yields CASSSRDRAQYF.

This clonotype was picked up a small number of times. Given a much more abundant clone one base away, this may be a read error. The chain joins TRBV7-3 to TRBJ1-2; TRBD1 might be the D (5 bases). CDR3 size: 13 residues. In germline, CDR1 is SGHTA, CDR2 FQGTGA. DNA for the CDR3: TGTGCCAGAAGCTTAAGTGCGGGGCAAGGCTACACCTTC. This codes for CARSLSAGQGYTF.

DNA of the CDR3: TGTGCCAGCAGCTCTAAGACAGGACTTGGGAATGAGCAGTTCTTC. This encodes CASSSKTGLGNEQFF. The chain joins TRBV7-8 to TRBJ2-1; D might be TRBD1 (6 bases). This CDR3 has 15 amino acids. Between the trimmed V and J ends, which lost 4 bases and 7 bases, there was a span of 17 bases. In germline, CDR1 is SGHVS, CDR2 FQNEAQ.

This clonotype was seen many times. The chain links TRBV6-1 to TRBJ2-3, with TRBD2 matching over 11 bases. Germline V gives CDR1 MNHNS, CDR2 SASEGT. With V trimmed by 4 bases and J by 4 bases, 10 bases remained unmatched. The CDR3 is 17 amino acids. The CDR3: CASSARLAGGGADTQYF. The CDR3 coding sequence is TGTGCCAGCAGTGCCCGGCTAGCGGGAGGTGGAGCAGATACGCAGTATTTT.